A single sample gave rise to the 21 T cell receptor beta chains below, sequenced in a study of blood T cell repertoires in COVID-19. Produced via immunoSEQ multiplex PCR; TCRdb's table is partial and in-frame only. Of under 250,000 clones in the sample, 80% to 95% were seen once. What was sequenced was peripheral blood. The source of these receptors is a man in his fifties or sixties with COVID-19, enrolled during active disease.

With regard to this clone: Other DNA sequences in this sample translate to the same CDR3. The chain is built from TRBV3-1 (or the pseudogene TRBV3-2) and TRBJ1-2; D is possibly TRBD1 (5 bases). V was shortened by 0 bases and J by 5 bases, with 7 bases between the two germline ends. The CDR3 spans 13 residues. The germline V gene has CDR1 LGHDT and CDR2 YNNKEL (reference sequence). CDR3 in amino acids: CASSQDGGYGYTF. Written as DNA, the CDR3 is TGTGCCAGCAGCCAAGACGGGGGGTATGGCTACACCTTC.

In DNA form, the CDR3 reads TGCGCCAGCAGCCCCGGGACAGGGGTCTACAATGAGCAGTTCTTC. This gives the protein CASSPGTGVYNEQFF. The V gene is TRBV5-1, the J gene TRBJ2-1; 10 bases match TRBD1. The ends lost 4 bases at V and 3 bases at J; junction bases unmatched: 4. The CDR3 consists of 15 residues. Germline loops: CDR1 SGHRS, CDR2 YFSETQ.

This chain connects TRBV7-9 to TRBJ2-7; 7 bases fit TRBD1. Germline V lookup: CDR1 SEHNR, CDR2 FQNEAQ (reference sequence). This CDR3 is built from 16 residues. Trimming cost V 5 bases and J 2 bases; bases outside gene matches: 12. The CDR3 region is CASSDRTGTEAYEQYF. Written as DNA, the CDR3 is TGTGCCAGCAGCGACCGCACCGGGACAGAGGCCTACGAGCAGTACTTC.

CDR3: CASSHPKEGAKNTEAFF. The CDR3 coding sequence is TGCGCCAGCAGCCACCCAAAGGAGGGGGCGAAGAACACTGAAGCTTTCTTT. This sequence joins TRBV4-1 and TRBJ1-1; 7 bases are a match to TRBD1. Germline-derived CDR1 and CDR2 are MGHRA and YSYEKL. J gave up 1 base and V 3 bases, and 11 bases lay outside the gene matches. This CDR3 is built from 17 residues.

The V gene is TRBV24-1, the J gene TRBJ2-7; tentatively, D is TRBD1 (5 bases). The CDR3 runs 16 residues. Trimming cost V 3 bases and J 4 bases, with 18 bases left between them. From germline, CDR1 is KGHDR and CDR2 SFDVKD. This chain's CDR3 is CATSDIDSAGPYEQYF. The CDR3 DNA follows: TGTGCCACCAGTGATATTGACAGCGCAGGACCTTACGAGCAGTACTTC.

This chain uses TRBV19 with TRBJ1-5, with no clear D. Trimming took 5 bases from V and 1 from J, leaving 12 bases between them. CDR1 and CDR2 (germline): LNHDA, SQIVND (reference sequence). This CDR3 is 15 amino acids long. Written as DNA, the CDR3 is TGTGCCAGTAGTGAGCGGATAGTAAGCAATCAGCCCCAGCATTTT. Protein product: CASSERIVSNQPQHF.

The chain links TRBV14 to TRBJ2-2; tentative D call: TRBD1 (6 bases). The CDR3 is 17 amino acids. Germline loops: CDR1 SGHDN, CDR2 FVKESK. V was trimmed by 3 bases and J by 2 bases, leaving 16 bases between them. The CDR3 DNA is TGTGCCAGCAGCCATCTTACGGGACAAATAAACACCGGGGAGCTGTTTTTT. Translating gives CASSHLTGQINTGELFF.

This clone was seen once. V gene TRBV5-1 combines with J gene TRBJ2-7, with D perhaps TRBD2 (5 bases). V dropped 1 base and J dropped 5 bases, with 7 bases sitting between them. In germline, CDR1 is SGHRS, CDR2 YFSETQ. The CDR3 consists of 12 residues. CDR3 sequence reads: CASSLTRDEQYF. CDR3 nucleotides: TGCGCCAGCAGCTTGACGCGGGACGAGCAGTACTTC.

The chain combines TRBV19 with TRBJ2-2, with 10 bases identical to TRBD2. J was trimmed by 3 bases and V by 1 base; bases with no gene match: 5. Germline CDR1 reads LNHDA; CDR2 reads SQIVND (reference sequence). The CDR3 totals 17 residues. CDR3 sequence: CASSIGAGGPDTGELFF. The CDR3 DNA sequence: TGTGCCAGTAGTATAGGAGCGGGAGGGCCCGACACCGGGGAGCTGTTTTTT.

This CDR3 is CASSPGLPPQHF. The CDR3 region has the DNA TGTGCCAGCAGCCCAGGGCTGCCGCCCCAGCATTTT. This chain joins TRBV28 and TRBJ1-5; a possible D gene is TRBD1 (5 bases). The V gene lost 6 bases and the J gene lost 9 bases, with 12 bases spanning the gap. Germline V gene data show CDR1 as MDHEN and CDR2 as SYDVKM. The CDR3 runs 12 residues.

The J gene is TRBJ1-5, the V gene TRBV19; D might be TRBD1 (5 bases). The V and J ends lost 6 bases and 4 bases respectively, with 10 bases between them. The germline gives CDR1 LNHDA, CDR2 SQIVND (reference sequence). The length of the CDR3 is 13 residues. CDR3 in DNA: TGTGCCAGTAGGAACCAGGGTAATCAGCCCCAGCATTTT. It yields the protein CASRNQGNQPQHF.

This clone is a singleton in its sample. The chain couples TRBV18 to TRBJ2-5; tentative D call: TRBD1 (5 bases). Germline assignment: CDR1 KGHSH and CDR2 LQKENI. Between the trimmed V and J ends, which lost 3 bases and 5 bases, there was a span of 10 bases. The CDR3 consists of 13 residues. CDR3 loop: CASSPQGTETQYF. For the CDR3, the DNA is TGTGCCAGCTCACCCCAGGGTACGGAGACCCAGTACTTC.

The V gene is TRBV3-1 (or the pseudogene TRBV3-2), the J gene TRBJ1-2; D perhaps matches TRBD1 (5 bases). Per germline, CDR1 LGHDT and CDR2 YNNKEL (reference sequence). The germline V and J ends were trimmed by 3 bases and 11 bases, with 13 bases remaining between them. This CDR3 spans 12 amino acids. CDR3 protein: CASSQDRTSYTF. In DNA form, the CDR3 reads TGTGCCAGCAGCCAGGATAGGACAAGTTACACCTTC.

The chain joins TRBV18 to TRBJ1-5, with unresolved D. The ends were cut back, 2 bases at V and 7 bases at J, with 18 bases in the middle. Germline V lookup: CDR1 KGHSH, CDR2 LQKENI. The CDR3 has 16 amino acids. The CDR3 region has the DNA TGTGCCAGCTCACCAGGTTTTTCAGCCTCGAGGCAGCCCCAGCATTTT. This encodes CASSPGFSASRQPQHF.

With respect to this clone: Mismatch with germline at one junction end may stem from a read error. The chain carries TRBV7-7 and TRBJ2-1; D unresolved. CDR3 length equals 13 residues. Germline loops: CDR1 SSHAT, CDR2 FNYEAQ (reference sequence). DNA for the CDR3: TGTGCTAGCAGCTCCAACGGAGTCAATGAGCAGTTCTTC. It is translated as CASSSNGVNEQFF.

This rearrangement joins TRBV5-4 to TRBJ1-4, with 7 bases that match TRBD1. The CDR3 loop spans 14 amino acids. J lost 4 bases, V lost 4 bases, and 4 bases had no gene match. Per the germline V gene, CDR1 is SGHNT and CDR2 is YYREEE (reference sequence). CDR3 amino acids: CASSLTGDNEKLFF. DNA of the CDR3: TGTGCCAGCAGCCTAACAGGGGATAATGAAAAACTGTTTTTT.

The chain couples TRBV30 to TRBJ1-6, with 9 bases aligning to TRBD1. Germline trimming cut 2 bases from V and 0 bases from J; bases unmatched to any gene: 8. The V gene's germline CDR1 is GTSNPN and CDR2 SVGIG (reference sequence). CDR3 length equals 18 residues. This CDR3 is CAWSQGQGGSSYNSPLHF. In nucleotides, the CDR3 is TGTGCCTGGAGTCAGGGACAGGGCGGTAGCTCCTATAATTCACCCCTCCACTTT.

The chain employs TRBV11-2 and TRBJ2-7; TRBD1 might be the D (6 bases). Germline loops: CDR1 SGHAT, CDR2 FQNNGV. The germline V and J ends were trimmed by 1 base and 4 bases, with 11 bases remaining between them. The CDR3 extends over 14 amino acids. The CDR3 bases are TGTGCCAGCAGCTTAGGGGACAAGATTTACGAGCAGTACTTC. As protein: CASSLGDKIYEQYF.

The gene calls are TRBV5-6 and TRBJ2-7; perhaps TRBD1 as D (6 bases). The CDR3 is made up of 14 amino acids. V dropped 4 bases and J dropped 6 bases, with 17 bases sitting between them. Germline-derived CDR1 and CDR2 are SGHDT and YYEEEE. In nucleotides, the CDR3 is TGTGCCAGCAGCCCACGGACAGACTACCTCGAGCAGTACTTC. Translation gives CASSPRTDYLEQYF.

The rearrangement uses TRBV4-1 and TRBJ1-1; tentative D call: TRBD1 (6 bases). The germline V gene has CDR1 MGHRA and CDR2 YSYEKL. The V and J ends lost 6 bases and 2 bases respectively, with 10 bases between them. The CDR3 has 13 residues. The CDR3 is CASRGAQNTEAFF. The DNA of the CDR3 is TGCGCCAGCAGGGGGGCCCAAAACACTGAAGCTTTCTTT.

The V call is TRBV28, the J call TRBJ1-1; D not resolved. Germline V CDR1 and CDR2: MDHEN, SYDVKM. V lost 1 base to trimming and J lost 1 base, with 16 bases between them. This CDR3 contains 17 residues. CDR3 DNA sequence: TGTGCCAGCAGTTTATACGCGCAGGTGGTTGGGAACACTGAAGCTTTCTTT. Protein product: CASSLYAQVVGNTEAFF.